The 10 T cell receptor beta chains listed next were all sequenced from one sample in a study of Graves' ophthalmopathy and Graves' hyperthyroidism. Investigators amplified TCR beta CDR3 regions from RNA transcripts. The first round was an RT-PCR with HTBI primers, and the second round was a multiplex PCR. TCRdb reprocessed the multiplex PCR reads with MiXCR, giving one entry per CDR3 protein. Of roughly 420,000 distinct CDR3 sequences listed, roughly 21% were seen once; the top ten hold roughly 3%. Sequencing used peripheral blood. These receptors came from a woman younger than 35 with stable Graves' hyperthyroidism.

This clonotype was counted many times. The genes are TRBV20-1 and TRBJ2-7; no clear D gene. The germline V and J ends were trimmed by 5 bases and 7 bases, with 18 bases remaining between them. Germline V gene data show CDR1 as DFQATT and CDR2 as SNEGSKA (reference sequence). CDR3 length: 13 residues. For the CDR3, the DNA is TGCAGTGCTCTCGGTCTCTATAATTATGAGCAGTACTTC. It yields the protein CSALGLYNYEQYF.

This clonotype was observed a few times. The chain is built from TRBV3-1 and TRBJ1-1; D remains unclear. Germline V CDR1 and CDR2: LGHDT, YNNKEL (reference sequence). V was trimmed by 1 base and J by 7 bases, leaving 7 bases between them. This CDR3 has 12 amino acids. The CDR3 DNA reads TGTGCCAGCAGCCAAGGGCAGAGTGAAGCTTTCTTT. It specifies CASSQGQSEAFF.

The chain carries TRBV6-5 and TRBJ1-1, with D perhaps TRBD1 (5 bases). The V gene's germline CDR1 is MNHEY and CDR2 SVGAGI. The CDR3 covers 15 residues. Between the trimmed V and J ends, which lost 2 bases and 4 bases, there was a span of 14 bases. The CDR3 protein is CASSYQNPGLTEAFF. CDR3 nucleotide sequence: TGTGCCAGCAGTTACCAAAACCCGGGACTCACTGAAGCTTTCTTT.

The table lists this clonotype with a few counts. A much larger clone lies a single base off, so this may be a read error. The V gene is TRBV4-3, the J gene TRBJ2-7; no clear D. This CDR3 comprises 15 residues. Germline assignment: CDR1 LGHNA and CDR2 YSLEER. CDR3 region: CASNQTARDRYEQYF. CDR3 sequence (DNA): TGCGCCAGCAACCAAACTGCAAGGGATAGGTACGAGCAGTACTTC.

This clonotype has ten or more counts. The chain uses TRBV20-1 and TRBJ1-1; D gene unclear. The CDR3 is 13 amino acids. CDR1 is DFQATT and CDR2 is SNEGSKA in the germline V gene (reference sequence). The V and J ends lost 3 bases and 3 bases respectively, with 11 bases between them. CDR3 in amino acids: CSASTDRDTEAFF. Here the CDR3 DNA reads TGCAGTGCTAGTACTGACCGAGACACTGAAGCTTTCTTT.

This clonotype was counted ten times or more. The CDR3 here is CASSEPIHTF. In DNA form, the CDR3 reads TGTGCCAGCAGCGAACCCATTCACACCTTC. This rearrangement joins TRBV7-6 to TRBJ1-2; D ambiguous. Deletions cut 5 bases from V and 12 bases from J, with 10 bases between. This CDR3 has 10 residues. Looked up from germline, CDR1 is SGHVS and CDR2 is FNYEAQ.

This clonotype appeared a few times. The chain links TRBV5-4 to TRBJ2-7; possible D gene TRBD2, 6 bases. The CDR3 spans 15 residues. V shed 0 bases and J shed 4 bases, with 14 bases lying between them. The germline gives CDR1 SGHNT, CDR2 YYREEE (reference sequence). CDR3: CASSLGGTDKYEQYF. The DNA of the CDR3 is TGTGCCAGCAGCTTGGGTGGGACTGACAAGTACGAGCAGTACTTC.

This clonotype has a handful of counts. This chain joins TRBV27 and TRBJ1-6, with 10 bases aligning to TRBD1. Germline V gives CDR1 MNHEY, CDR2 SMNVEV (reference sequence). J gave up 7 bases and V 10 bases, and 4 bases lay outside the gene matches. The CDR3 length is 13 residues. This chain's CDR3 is CATGQGINSPLHF. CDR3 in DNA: TGTGCCACGGGACAGGGGATAAATTCACCCCTCCACTTT.

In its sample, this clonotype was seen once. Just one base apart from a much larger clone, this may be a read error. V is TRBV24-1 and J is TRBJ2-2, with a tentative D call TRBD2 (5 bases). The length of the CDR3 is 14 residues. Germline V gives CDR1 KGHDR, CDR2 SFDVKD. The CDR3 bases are TGTGTCACCAGTGATTTACTAGACACCGGGGAGCTGTTTTTT. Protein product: CVTSDLLDTGELFF.

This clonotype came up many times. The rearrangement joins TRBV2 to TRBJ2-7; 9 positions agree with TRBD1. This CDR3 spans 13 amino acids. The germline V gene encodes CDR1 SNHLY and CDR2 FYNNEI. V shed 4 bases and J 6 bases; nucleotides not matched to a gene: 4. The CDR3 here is CASSVGQGIEQYF. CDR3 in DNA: TGTGCCAGCAGTGTAGGACAGGGGATCGAGCAGTACTTC. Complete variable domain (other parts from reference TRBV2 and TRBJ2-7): EPEVTQTPSHQVTQMGQEVILRCVPISNHLYFYWYRQILGQKVEFLVSFYNNEISEKSEIFDDQFSVERPDGSNFTLKIRSTKLEDSAMYFCASSVGQGIEQYFGPGTRLTVT.